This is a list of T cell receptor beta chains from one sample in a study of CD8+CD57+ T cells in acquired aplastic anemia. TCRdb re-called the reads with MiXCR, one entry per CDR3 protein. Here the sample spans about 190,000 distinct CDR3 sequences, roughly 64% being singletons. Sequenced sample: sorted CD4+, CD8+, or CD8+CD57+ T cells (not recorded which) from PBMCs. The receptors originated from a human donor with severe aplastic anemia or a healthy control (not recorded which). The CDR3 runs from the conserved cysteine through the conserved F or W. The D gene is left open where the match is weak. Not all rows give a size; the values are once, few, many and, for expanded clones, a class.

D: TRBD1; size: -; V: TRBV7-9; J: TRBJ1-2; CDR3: CASSLSQGWMDGYTF; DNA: TGTGCCAGCAGCTTATCACAGGGGTGGATGGATGGCTACACCTTC
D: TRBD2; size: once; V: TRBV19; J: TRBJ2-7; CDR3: CASSIRSSGSYEQYF; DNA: TGTGCCAGTAGTATAAGGAGTAGCGGGAGCTACGAGCAGTACTTC
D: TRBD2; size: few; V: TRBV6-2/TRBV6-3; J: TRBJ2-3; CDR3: CASSYAGGRDTQYF; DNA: TGTGCCAGCAGTTACGCGGGGGGGCGGGATACGCAGTATTTT
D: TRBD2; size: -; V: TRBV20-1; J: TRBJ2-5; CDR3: CSARPASGGAWETQYF; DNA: TGCAGTGCTAGACCTGCTAGCGGGGGGGCCTGGGAGACCCAGTACTTC
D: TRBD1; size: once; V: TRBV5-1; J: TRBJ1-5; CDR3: CASSVGTAVNQPQHF; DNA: TGCGCCAGCAGCGTAGGGACAGCTGTTAATCAGCCCCAGCATTTT
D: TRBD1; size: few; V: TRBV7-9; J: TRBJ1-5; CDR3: CASIRGNQPQHF; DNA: TGTGCCAGCATCAGGGGGAACCAGCCCCAGCATTTT
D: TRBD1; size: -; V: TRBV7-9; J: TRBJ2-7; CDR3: CASGPSGTGGRDEQYF; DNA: TGTGCCAGCGGCCCTTCCGGGACAGGGGGACGGGACGAGCAGTACTTC
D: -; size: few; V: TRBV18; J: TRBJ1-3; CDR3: CASSTTAAGNTIYF; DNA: TGTGCCAGCTCAACCACAGCGGCTGGAAACACCATATATTTT
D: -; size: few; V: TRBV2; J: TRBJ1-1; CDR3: CASSVAPTNTEAFF; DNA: TGTGCCAGCAGTGTTGCACCGACGAACACTGAAGCTTTCTTT
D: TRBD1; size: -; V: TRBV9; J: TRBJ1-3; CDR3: CASSVATGEGGNTIYF; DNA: TGTGCCAGCAGCGTAGCGACAGGGGAGGGTGGAAACACCATATATTTT
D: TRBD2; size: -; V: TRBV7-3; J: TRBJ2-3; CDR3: CASSSNASGGTDTQYF; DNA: TGTGCCAGCAGCTCGAATGCTAGCGGGGGAACAGATACGCAGTATTTT
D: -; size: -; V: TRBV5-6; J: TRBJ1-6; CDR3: CASSQRGTGWNKNSPLHF; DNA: TGTGCCAGCAGCCAACGGGGGACGGGGTGGAATAAGAATTCACCCCTCCACTTT
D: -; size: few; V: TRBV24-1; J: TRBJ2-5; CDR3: CATSRGPWETQYF; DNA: TGTGCCACCAGCAGGGGCCCATGGGAGACCCAGTACTTC
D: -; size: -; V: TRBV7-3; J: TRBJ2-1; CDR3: CASSPLDRGGSSQKNEQFF; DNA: TGTGCCAGCAGCCCCCTTGATAGGGGGGGCTCAAGTCAGAAAAATGAGCAGTTCTTC
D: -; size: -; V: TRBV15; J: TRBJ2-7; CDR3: CATSNSYEQYF; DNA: TGTGCCACCAGCAACTCCTACGAGCAGTACTTC
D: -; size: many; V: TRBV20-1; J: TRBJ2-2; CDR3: CSEDREGGLEGGTGELFF; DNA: TGCAGTGAAGACCGGGAAGGGGGCCTGGAGGGTGGCACCGGGGAGCTGTTTTTT
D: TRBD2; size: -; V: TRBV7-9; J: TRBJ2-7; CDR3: CASSRAGGGYEQYF; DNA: TGTGCCAGCAGCCGAGCGGGGGGCGGCTACGAGCAGTACTTC
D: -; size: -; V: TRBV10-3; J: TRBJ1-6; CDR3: CAIRDDSSYTSPLHF; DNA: TGTGCCATCAGAGATGACAGCTCCTATACTTCACCCCTCCACTTT
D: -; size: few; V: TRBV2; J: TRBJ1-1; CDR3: CASKEFGRTNTEAFF; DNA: TGTGCCAGCAAAGAATTCGGACGGACAAACACTGAAGCTTTCTTT
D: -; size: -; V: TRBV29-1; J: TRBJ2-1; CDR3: CSVVGDYNEQFF; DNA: TGCAGCGTTGTAGGCGATTACAATGAGCAGTTCTTC
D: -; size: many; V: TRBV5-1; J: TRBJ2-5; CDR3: CASSPDNQETQYF; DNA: TGCGCCAGCAGCCCGGACAACCAAGAGACCCAGTACTTC
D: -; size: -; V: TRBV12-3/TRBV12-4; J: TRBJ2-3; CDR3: CASSTGADTQYF; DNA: TGTGCCAGCAGCACGGGGGCAGATACGCAGTATTTT
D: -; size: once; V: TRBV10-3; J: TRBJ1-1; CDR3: CASSQGPRTEAFF; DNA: TGTGCCAGCAGTCAGGGGCCGCGGACTGAAGCTTTCTTT
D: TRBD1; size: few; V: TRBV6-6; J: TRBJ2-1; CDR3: CAGRTGVYNEQFF; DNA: TGTGCCGGCCGAACAGGGGTCTACAATGAGCAGTTCTTC
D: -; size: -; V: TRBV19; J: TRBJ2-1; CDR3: CASSIGGWSEQFF; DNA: TGTGCCAGTAGTATCGGGGGTTGGAGTGAGCAGTTCTTC